This record looks at one T cell receptor beta chain sequence and its context. This record belongs to a study of tumor-infiltrating lymphocytes in localized non-small cell lung cancer. This CDR3 comprises 13 residues. Germline V CDR1 and CDR2: LNHDA, SQIVND (reference sequence). Trimming left V 1 base short and J 6 bases short, with 7 bases between. TCRdb's copy holds only in-frame clones and misses some; the assay was immunoSEQ multiplex PCR. The table has 4,600 or so clones, about 96% seen once. This sequence joins TRBV19 and TRBJ1-5; D is perhaps TRBD1 (5 bases). This clonotype was sampled from a human donor with non-small cell lung cancer. Sequencing was carried out using uninvolved lung tissue not adjacent to the tumor. The CDR3 bases are TGTGCCAGTAGTATAGTAGGGGTTCAGCCCCAGCATTTT. Translating it yields CASSIVGVQPQHF.